This record looks at one TCR beta chain sequence and its context. This specimen comes from a study of control samples from healthy donors and cancer patients. The CDR3 has 16 amino acids. Trimming shortened V by 2 bases and J by 4 bases, and 17 bases separated the two germline ends. The V gene's germline CDR1 is KGHSH and CDR2 LQKENI. The data were produced by immunoSEQ multiplex PCR, yet TCRdb's version contains in-frame clones alone and is incomplete. The sample records about 150,000 clones, roughly 93% being singletons. The genes are TRBV18 and TRBJ1-2; possibly TRBD1 for D (5 bases). What was sequenced was blood. The TCR sequence derives from a man aged 45 to 65 in good health. This CDR3 reads CASSPDWGWGGYGYTF. CDR3 coding DNA: TGTGCCAGCTCACCAGACTGGGGATGGGGCGGCTATGGCTACACCTTC. Looking up the rest from reference TRBV18 and TRBJ1-2 gives the full variable domain: NAGVMQNPRHLVRRRGQEARLRCSPMKGHSHVYWYRQLPEEGLKFMVYLQKENIIDESGMPKERFSAEFPKEGPSILRIQQVVRGDSAAYFCASSPDWGWGGYGYTFGSGTRLTVV.